The clone carrying this TCR beta chain was counted many times. Its antigen remains unknown. These data belong to a study of neurological immune-mediated disorders. Where libraries were unsorted, they were derived from 2 million PBMCs stored at -80 degrees C. Overall study findings and caveats: Across subjects, no CDR3 amino acid sequence appeared in expanded clones of more than one subject, a finding that suggested private repertoires in all groups.

V was clipped by 4 bases and J by 1 base; unmatched bases: 5. The length of the CDR3 is 16 residues. TCRdb passed the 5' RACE reads through MiXCR, listing each CDR3 protein once. This repertoire shows 65,000 to 85,000 distinct CDR3 sequences, roughly 3% found once; its top ten account for approximately 4.7%. The sample taken for sequencing was PBMCs. The chain is built from TRBV12-3 or TRBV12-4 and TRBJ2-3; 10 bases fit TRBD1. This clonotype originated in a woman aged 45 to 65 with multiple sclerosis. The CDR3: CASSSGTGAGTDTQYF. DNA of the CDR3: TGTGCCAGCAGTTCCGGGACAGGGGCCGGCACAGATACGCAGTATTTT.